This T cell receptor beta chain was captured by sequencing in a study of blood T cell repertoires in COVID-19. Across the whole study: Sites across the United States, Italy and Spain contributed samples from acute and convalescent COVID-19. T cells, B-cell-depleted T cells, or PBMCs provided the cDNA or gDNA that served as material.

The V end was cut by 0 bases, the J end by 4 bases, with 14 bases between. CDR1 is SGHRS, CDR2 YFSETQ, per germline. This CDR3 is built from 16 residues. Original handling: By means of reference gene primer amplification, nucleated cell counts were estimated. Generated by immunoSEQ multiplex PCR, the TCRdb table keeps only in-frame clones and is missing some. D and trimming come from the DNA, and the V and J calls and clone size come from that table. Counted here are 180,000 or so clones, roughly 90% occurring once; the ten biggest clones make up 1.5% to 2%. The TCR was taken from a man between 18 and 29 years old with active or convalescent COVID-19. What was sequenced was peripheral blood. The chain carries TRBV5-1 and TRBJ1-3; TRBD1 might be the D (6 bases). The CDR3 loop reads CASSLVSGGQGNTIYF. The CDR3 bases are TGCGCCAGCAGCTTGGTCTCTGGGGGCCAAGGAAACACCATATATTTT.